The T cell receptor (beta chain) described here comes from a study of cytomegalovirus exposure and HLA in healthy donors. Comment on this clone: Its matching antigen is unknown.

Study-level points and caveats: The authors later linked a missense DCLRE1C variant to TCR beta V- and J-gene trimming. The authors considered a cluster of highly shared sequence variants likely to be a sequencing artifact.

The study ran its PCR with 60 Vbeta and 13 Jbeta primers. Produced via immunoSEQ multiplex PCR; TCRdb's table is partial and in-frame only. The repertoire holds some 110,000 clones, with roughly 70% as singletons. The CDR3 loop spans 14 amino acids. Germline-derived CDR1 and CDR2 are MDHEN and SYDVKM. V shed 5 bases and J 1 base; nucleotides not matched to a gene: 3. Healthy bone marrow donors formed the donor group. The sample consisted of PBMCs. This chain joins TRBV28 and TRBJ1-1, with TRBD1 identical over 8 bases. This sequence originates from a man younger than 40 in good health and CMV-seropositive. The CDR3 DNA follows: TGTGCCAGCAGTGCAGACAGGGGGAACACTGAAGCTTTCTTT. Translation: CASSADRGNTEAFF.